The rows below give T cell receptor beta chains drawn from one sample of a study of CD8 T cells in Susac syndrome. TCRdb re-analysed the immunoSEQ multiplex PCR reads in MiXCR, keeping a single row per CDR3 protein. The repertoire has around 200,000 distinct CDR3 sequences, over 90% of them found once; the top ten carry around 0.08%. The sample taken for sequencing was CD4+ T cells from PBMCs. Every receptor here comes from a human donor with multiple sclerosis. Each CDR3 is given with its conserved first and last residue. D genes are given only for firm matches. Some rows have no size entry. The others give once, few or many, or a class for an expanded clone.

CDR3aa	CDR3nt	d_gene	abundance	v_gene	j_gene
CSARPGQPASGANVLTF	TGCAGTGCTAGACCAGGACAGCCGGCCTCTGGGGCCAACGTCCTGACTTTC	.	.	TRBV20-1	TRBJ2-6
CASSLVAGATNTDTQYF	TGTGCCAGCAGCTTAGTGGCGGGGGCGACTAACACAGATACGCAGTATTTT	.	once	TRBV7-9	TRBJ2-3
CASGRRMETQYF	TGTGCCAGCGGGAGGAGGATGGAGACCCAGTACTTC	.	.	TRBV6-5	TRBJ2-5
CASSQGQGTDTQYF	TGTGCCAGCAGCCAGGGACAGGGGACAGATACGCAGTATTTT	TRBD1	.	TRBV3-1	TRBJ2-3
CASRSSDYNEQFF	TGCGCCAGCAGGTCCTCGGATTACAATGAGCAGTTCTTC	.	.	TRBV4-1	TRBJ2-1
CSVGRGPNTEAFF	TGCAGCGTTGGAAGGGGACCGAACACTGAAGCTTTCTTT	.	once	TRBV29-1	TRBJ1-1
CASSFSRQEFTDTQYF	TGTGCCAGCAGCTTCTCCCGACAGGAGTTCACAGATACGCAGTATTTT	.	.	TRBV7-9	TRBJ2-3
CATSDSAGETQYF	TGTGCCACCAGTGATTCGGCTGGAGAGACCCAGTACTTC	.	.	TRBV24-1	TRBJ2-5
CASSVWTGVEETQYF	TGTGCCAGCAGCGTATGGACAGGCGTTGAAGAGACCCAGTACTTC	TRBD1	.	TRBV9	TRBJ2-5
CASGTPSNYGYTF	TGTGCCAGCGGGACACCATCGAACTATGGCTACACCTTC	.	.	TRBV7-9	TRBJ1-2
CAWSDRKLFF	TGTGCCTGGAGTGACCGGAAACTGTTTTTT	.	once	TRBV30	TRBJ1-4
CAWSVLQDQPQHF	TGTGCCTGGAGTGTACTACAGGATCAGCCCCAGCATTTT	.	few	TRBV30	TRBJ1-5
CASSLEVNTEAFF	TGTGCCAGCAGTTTGGAGGTGAACACTGAAGCTTTCTTT	.	few	TRBV12-3/TRBV12-4	TRBJ1-1
CATSRDRADVGGELFF	TGTGCCACCAGCAGAGACAGGGCGGATGTAGGCGGGGAGCTGTTTTTT	.	.	TRBV15	TRBJ2-2
CASSSAQGSIYSPLHF	TGTGCCAGCAGCTCTGCTCAGGGTTCGATTTATTCACCCCTCCACTTT	.	.	TRBV3-1	TRBJ1-6
CSGALTGFGYTF	TGCAGCGGCGCCCTTACAGGGTTTGGCTACACCTTC	.	few	TRBV29-1	TRBJ1-2
CSVLRALGPNTEAFF	TGCAGCGTTCTCCGGGCCCTGGGGCCGAACACTGAAGCTTTCTTT	.	.	TRBV29-1	TRBJ1-1